This T cell receptor (beta chain) was observed in a study of CD8+ T cells in alopecia areata. This clone was seen only a few times. The sequencing template was cDNA reverse transcribed from extracted RNA. The protocol was immunoSEQ multiplex PCR, while the TCRdb copy is restricted to in-frame clones and leaves out a portion. Among around 36,000 clones, approximately 54% were seen once, and the ten largest hold under 2%. Looked up from germline, CDR1 is SNHLY and CDR2 is FYNNEI. Trimming shortened V by 8 bases and J by 4 bases, and 14 bases separated the two germline ends. CDR3 length: 13 residues. Researchers sorted CD4+ cells into CD25+CD127- cells for five patients.

Sequencing input: CD4+ Tregs sorted from blood. This clonotype was obtained from a human donor with alopecia areata. The rearrangement links TRBV2 to TRBJ2-5, with D uncertain. CDR3 bases: TGTGCCAGCGAAGGTACCGACCGAGAGACCCAGTACTTC. Amino acids: CASEGTDRETQYF.